This T cell receptor beta chain was found in a study of blood T cell repertoires in COVID-19. Study information: Samples of COVID-19 (acute and convalescent) were obtained from the United States, Italy and Spain. T cells, B-cell-depleted T cells, or PBMCs provided the cDNA or gDNA that served as material.

Authors' processing steps: It was from reference gene primer amplification that nucleated cell counts were estimated. Method: immunoSEQ multiplex PCR; TCRdb's copy keeps in-frame clones and lacks some. Clone size and V and J calls were adopted from that table, with D and trimming inferred from the DNA. The sample yields some 250,000 clones, about four fifths seen once. This clone appeared once. The origin of this receptor is a woman older than 75 with acute or convalescent COVID-19. Material for sequencing was peripheral blood.

CDR3 region: CASSLLATETQYF. CDR3 in DNA: TGTGCCAGCAGCTTACTAGCGACGGAGACCCAGTACTTC. This chain links TRBV5-4 with TRBJ2-5; TRBD2 matches at 7 bases. The V and J ends lost 2 bases and 5 bases, in that order; junction bases with no gene match: 3. CDR1 and CDR2 (germline): SGHNT, YYREEE (reference sequence). The CDR3 extends over 13 amino acids.